The rows below give T cell receptor beta chains drawn from one sample of a study of blood T cell repertoires in COVID-19. Sequencing used immunoSEQ multiplex PCR; TCRdb keeps in-frame clones, though not all of them. The sample holds tens of thousands of clones, 84% seen once. The sample consisted of peripheral blood. The receptor source for this set is a man aged 50-60 years with COVID-19, enrolled during active disease. CDR3s include the opening cysteine and the closing phenylalanine or tryptophan. D genes are given only for firm matches. Clone size, where shown, is once, few, many, or a class for clones that have expanded.

V,size,J,D,DNA,CDR3
TRBV4-1,.,TRBJ1-2,.,TGCGCCAGCAGCCGCGGAAATGGCCCAGCCAACTATGGCTACACCTTC,CASSRGNGPANYGYTF
TRBV27,.,TRBJ2-2,TRBD2,TGTGCCAGCAGTTTATCCCTAGCGGGGGGCCCCGGGGAGCTGTTTTTT,CASSLSLAGGPGELFF
TRBV7-2,once,TRBJ1-2,.,TGTGCCAGCAGCTCCCCCTCCAAACAGCTCTATGGCTACACCTTC,CASSSPSKQLYGYTF
TRBV7-9,.,TRBJ2-5,TRBD1,TGTGCCAGCAGCTCGATCCAGGGGGATTGGGAGACCCAGTACTTC,CASSSIQGDWETQYF
TRBV7-2,.,TRBJ2-1,.,TGTGCCAGCAGCCTGGCCCGGGGGGCCGGGATTGAGCAGTTCTTC,CASSLARGAGIEQFF
TRBV3-1/TRBV3-2,.,TRBJ2-2,.,TGTGCCAGCAGCCAGACTAGCACCGGGGAGCTGTTTTTT,CASSQTSTGELFF
TRBV11-2,.,TRBJ1-2,.,TGTGCCAGCAGCACCGAGGGCTATGGCTACACCTTC,CASSTEGYGYTF
TRBV6-5,few,TRBJ1-1,.,TGTGCCAGCATCCGACGAGGAAACACTGAAGCTTTCTTT,CASIRRGNTEAFF
TRBV4-3,.,TRBJ1-5,TRBD1,TGCGCCAGCAGCCAGCAACCAACAGGGGATCAGCCCCAGCATTTT,CASSQQPTGDQPQHF
TRBV5-1,.,TRBJ2-1,TRBD1,TGCGCCAGCAGCCCCGAGACGGGACAGTCCAATGAGCAGTTCTTC,CASSPETGQSNEQFF
TRBV4-1,.,TRBJ2-7,.,TGCGCCAGCAGCCAAGTTAGCGAGATCTCCTACGAGCAGTACTTC,CASSQVSEISYEQYF
TRBV6-5,.,TRBJ2-7,TRBD1,TGTGCCAGCAGTTACGATGGGACAGGGGGTGAGCAGTACTTC,CASSYDGTGGEQYF
TRBV7-2,.,TRBJ2-5,TRBD2,TGTGCCAGCAGCCTAAGACTAGCGGGGGTACCTTTACAAGAGACCCAGTACTTC,CASSLRLAGVPLQETQYF
TRBV12-3/TRBV12-4,.,TRBJ2-3,.,TGTGCCAGCAGTCTCCAGCGAGATACGCAGTATTTT,CASSLQRDTQYF
TRBV5-1,.,TRBJ2-1,.,TGCGCCAGCAGCGTCAGGACAGAGTACAATGAGCAGTTCTTC,CASSVRTEYNEQFF
TRBV19,.,TRBJ2-7,TRBD2,TGTGCCAGTAGTATGAGGACTAGCGGGGGTAACGAGCAGTACTTC,CASSMRTSGGNEQYF
TRBV5-6,.,TRBJ2-2,TRBD2,TGTGCCAGCAGCTTGGGACTAGCGGGAAACACCGGGGAGCTGTTTTTT,CASSLGLAGNTGELFF
TRBV6-5,.,TRBJ2-2,.,TGTGCCAGCAGTTACTTTAGACAGGAGACCGGGGAGCTGTTTTTT,CASSYFRQETGELFF
TRBV12-3/TRBV12-4,.,TRBJ2-7,.,TGTGCCAGCAGTTTAGGATCAGCCTACGAGCAGTACTTC,CASSLGSAYEQYF
TRBV7-2,.,TRBJ1-2,.,TGTGCCAGCAGCTTAAATTTCAGGGGTGACGGCTACACCTTC,CASSLNFRGDGYTF
TRBV9,.,TRBJ1-4,.,TGTGCCAGCAGCGCAAGGACCGGACTGAATGAAAAACTGTTTTTT,CASSARTGLNEKLFF
TRBV10-3,.,TRBJ2-2,.,TGTGCCATCAGTGACGAGGGAGTCGGGGAGCTGTTTTTT,CAISDEGVGELFF
TRBV19,.,TRBJ2-5,.,TGTGCCAGTAGTTGGACCCGAGGGGAGACCCAGTACTTC,CASSWTRGETQYF
TRBV18,.,TRBJ1-4,.,TGTGCCAGCTCACCACCAAGCGGAGAAAAACTGTTTTTT,CASSPPSGEKLFF